Listed below are T cell receptor beta chains from one sample, sequenced in a study of blood T cell repertoires in COVID-19. Generated by immunoSEQ multiplex PCR, the TCRdb table keeps only in-frame clones and is missing some. This sample has about 110,000 clones, with approximately 88% found just once. Sequencing was carried out using peripheral blood. These receptors were collected from a woman between 70 and 85 years old with acute or convalescent COVID-19. Both conserved end residues are part of each CDR3. Each record gives: clone size, V gene, D gene, J gene, CDR3 protein, CDR3 DNA. The D gene is left open where the match is weak. Size tells how often a clone was seen (once, few, many) or the class of an expanded clone, and some rows leave it out.

clone size: -; V gene: TRBV9; D gene: -; J gene: TRBJ2-5; CDR3 protein: CASSLRRDQETQYF; CDR3 DNA: TGTGCCAGCAGCCTCCGACGGGACCAAGAGACCCAGTACTTC
clone size: once; V gene: TRBV9; D gene: -; J gene: TRBJ2-6; CDR3 protein: CASSPHGGASGSGANVLTF; CDR3 DNA: TGTGCCAGCAGCCCCCACGGAGGGGCGTCAGGCTCTGGGGCCAACGTCCTGACTTTC
clone size: -; V gene: TRBV6-6; D gene: TRBD1; J gene: TRBJ1-1; CDR3 protein: CASSWRTGGSDTEAFF; CDR3 DNA: TGTGCCAGCAGTTGGAGGACAGGGGGGAGCGACACTGAAGCTTTCTTT
clone size: -; V gene: TRBV5-4; D gene: -; J gene: TRBJ2-1; CDR3 protein: CASGGGGSGNNEQFF; CDR3 DNA: TGTGCCAGCGGGGGAGGGGGGAGCGGGAACAATGAGCAGTTCTTC
clone size: -; V gene: TRBV5-6; D gene: TRBD1; J gene: TRBJ1-2; CDR3 protein: CASSADRGWHYGYTF; CDR3 DNA: TGTGCCAGCAGCGCAGACAGGGGGTGGCACTATGGCTACACCTTC
clone size: -; V gene: TRBV9; D gene: -; J gene: TRBJ1-3; CDR3 protein: CASSVGDTYSGNTIYF; CDR3 DNA: TGTGCCAGCAGCGTAGGGGACACTTACTCTGGAAACACCATATATTTT
clone size: -; V gene: TRBV7-8; D gene: -; J gene: TRBJ1-2; CDR3 protein: CASSLIAGQSVPNYGYTF; CDR3 DNA: TGTGCCAGCAGCTTAATAGCCGGACAGAGCGTACCTAACTATGGCTACACCTTC
clone size: -; V gene: TRBV7-9; D gene: TRBD1; J gene: TRBJ1-2; CDR3 protein: CASSRTGGRYGYTF; CDR3 DNA: TGTGCCAGCAGCCGGACAGGGGGCAGATATGGCTACACCTTC
clone size: -; V gene: TRBV6-6; D gene: -; J gene: TRBJ1-1; CDR3 protein: CASSYPGGNTEAFF; CDR3 DNA: TGTGCCAGCAGTTACCCGGGGGGGAACACTGAAGCTTTCTTT
clone size: -; V gene: TRBV19; D gene: TRBD2; J gene: TRBJ2-3; CDR3 protein: CASSIEAGGTDTQYF; CDR3 DNA: TGTGCCAGTAGTATTGAGGCGGGGGGCACAGATACGCAGTATTTT
clone size: -; V gene: TRBV5-1; D gene: -; J gene: TRBJ1-1; CDR3 protein: CASSLGTSNTEAFF; CDR3 DNA: TGCGCCAGCAGCTTGGGGACATCGAACACTGAAGCTTTCTTT
clone size: -; V gene: TRBV6-1; D gene: -; J gene: TRBJ2-3; CDR3 protein: CASSESIQYTDTQYF; CDR3 DNA: TGTGCCAGCAGTGAGTCTATTCAATACACAGATACGCAGTATTTT
clone size: -; V gene: TRBV27; D gene: -; J gene: TRBJ1-2; CDR3 protein: CASSFTGTGGYTF; CDR3 DNA: TGTGCCAGCAGTTTTACAGGGACCGGCGGCTACACCTTC
clone size: few; V gene: TRBV9; D gene: -; J gene: TRBJ2-3; CDR3 protein: CASSFRDWGTDTQYF; CDR3 DNA: TGTGCCAGCAGCTTCCGGGACTGGGGCACAGATACGCAGTATTTT
clone size: -; V gene: TRBV30; D gene: -; J gene: TRBJ1-1; CDR3 protein: CAWREGWTEAFF; CDR3 DNA: TGTGCCTGGAGGGAGGGTTGGACTGAAGCTTTCTTT
clone size: -; V gene: TRBV11-2; D gene: -; J gene: TRBJ2-7; CDR3 protein: CASSRTDSTYEQYF; CDR3 DNA: TGTGCCAGCAGCCGAACCGACAGCACCTACGAGCAGTACTTC
clone size: once; V gene: TRBV5-4; D gene: TRBD1; J gene: TRBJ1-4; CDR3 protein: CASSLVGQHNEKLFF; CDR3 DNA: TGTGCCAGCAGCTTGGTGGGACAGCATAATGAAAAACTGTTTTTT
clone size: -; V gene: TRBV19; D gene: TRBD2; J gene: TRBJ2-5; CDR3 protein: CASSPGLAGDGIWETQYF; CDR3 DNA: TGTGCCAGTAGCCCGGGACTAGCGGGAGACGGGATCTGGGAGACCCAGTACTTC
clone size: -; V gene: TRBV5-1; D gene: -; J gene: TRBJ2-5; CDR3 protein: CASSFLGGETQYF; CDR3 DNA: TGCGCCAGCAGCTTTTTAGGGGGAGAGACCCAGTACTTC
clone size: -; V gene: TRBV19; D gene: TRBD1; J gene: TRBJ1-2; CDR3 protein: CASSGQGYGYTF; CDR3 DNA: TGTGCCAGTAGCGGACAGGGCTATGGCTACACCTTC
clone size: -; V gene: TRBV28; D gene: TRBD2; J gene: TRBJ2-1; CDR3 protein: CASQVGGSYNEQFF; CDR3 DNA: TGTGCCAGCCAAGTGGGAGGGTCCTACAATGAGCAGTTCTTC
clone size: -; V gene: TRBV27; D gene: -; J gene: TRBJ2-7; CDR3 protein: CASSLSPLGGNYEQYF; CDR3 DNA: TGTGCCAGCAGTTTATCACCCCTAGGGGGAAACTACGAGCAGTACTTC
clone size: -; V gene: TRBV28; D gene: -; J gene: TRBJ2-1; CDR3 protein: CASSRGGKPPNEQFF; CDR3 DNA: TGTGCCAGCAGTCGTGGGGGGAAGCCCCCCAATGAGCAGTTCTTC
clone size: -; V gene: TRBV6-5; D gene: -; J gene: TRBJ2-7; CDR3 protein: CASSLGGGGSGQYF; CDR3 DNA: TGTGCCAGCAGTTTGGGGGGTGGTGGAAGTGGGCAGTACTTC
clone size: -; V gene: TRBV4-2; D gene: -; J gene: TRBJ2-3; CDR3 protein: CASSQEMRGTDTQYF; CDR3 DNA: TGTGCCAGCAGCCAAGAAATGCGGGGCACAGATACGCAGTATTTT
clone size: -; V gene: TRBV29-1; D gene: -; J gene: TRBJ2-5; CDR3 protein: CSTNQGQETQYF; CDR3 DNA: TGCAGCACCAATCAGGGGCAAGAGACCCAGTACTTC
clone size: -; V gene: TRBV2; D gene: -; J gene: TRBJ1-5; CDR3 protein: CASSGSRQPNQPQHF; CDR3 DNA: TGTGCCAGCAGTGGGTCGAGGCAGCCCAATCAGCCCCAGCATTTT
clone size: -; V gene: TRBV5-1; D gene: -; J gene: TRBJ2-2; CDR3 protein: CASLLSANTGELFF; CDR3 DNA: TGCGCCAGCCTCTTATCTGCGAACACCGGGGAGCTGTTTTTT
clone size: -; V gene: TRBV3-1/TRBV3-2; D gene: -; J gene: TRBJ2-7; CDR3 protein: CASSLAPPYEQYF; CDR3 DNA: TGTGCCAGCAGCCTAGCCCCCCCCTACGAGCAGTACTTC
clone size: -; V gene: TRBV10-3; D gene: -; J gene: TRBJ2-3; CDR3 protein: CAISGSETDTQYF; CDR3 DNA: TGTGCCATCAGTGGGAGCGAAACGGATACGCAGTATTTT
clone size: -; V gene: TRBV19; D gene: -; J gene: TRBJ1-1; CDR3 protein: CASSLTWNTEAFF; CDR3 DNA: TGTGCCAGTAGCCTTACATGGAACACTGAAGCTTTCTTT
clone size: -; V gene: TRBV9; D gene: -; J gene: TRBJ1-1; CDR3 protein: CASSPLGGGDTEAFF; CDR3 DNA: TGTGCCAGCAGCCCTTTGGGGGGGGGAGACACTGAAGCTTTCTTT
clone size: -; V gene: TRBV19; D gene: -; J gene: TRBJ1-5; CDR3 protein: CASTSFGEDQPQHF; CDR3 DNA: TGTGCCAGTACTTCTTTTGGGGAGGATCAGCCCCAGCATTTT
clone size: -; V gene: TRBV3-1/TRBV3-2; D gene: -; J gene: TRBJ1-1; CDR3 protein: CASSSRGGGGATEAFF; CDR3 DNA: TGTGCCAGCAGCTCCCGTGGGGGGGGTGGGGCCACTGAAGCTTTCTTT
clone size: -; V gene: TRBV3-1/TRBV3-2; D gene: TRBD2; J gene: TRBJ2-7; CDR3 protein: CASSPSTSGGSYEQYF; CDR3 DNA: TGTGCCAGCAGCCCCTCGACTAGCGGGGGCTCCTACGAGCAGTACTTC
clone size: few; V gene: TRBV3-1/TRBV3-2; D gene: -; J gene: TRBJ2-7; CDR3 protein: CASSQGRGLSPAEQYF; CDR3 DNA: TGTGCCAGCAGCCAAGGAAGGGGACTGTCGCCCGCCGAGCAGTACTTC
clone size: -; V gene: TRBV6-5; D gene: -; J gene: TRBJ2-2; CDR3 protein: CASSPPGGTGELFF; CDR3 DNA: TGTGCCAGCAGTCCTCCCGGGGGAACCGGGGAGCTGTTTTTT
clone size: -; V gene: TRBV5-1; D gene: TRBD1; J gene: TRBJ1-5; CDR3 protein: CASSLGTGDSNQPQHF; CDR3 DNA: TGCGCCAGCAGCTTAGGGACAGGGGATAGCAATCAGCCCCAGCATTTT
clone size: -; V gene: TRBV2; D gene: TRBD2; J gene: TRBJ2-1; CDR3 protein: CASSATSAKSSYNEQFF; CDR3 DNA: TGTGCCAGCTCGGCGACTAGCGCGAAGAGCTCCTACAATGAGCAGTTCTTC
clone size: -; V gene: TRBV5-8; D gene: -; J gene: TRBJ2-2; CDR3 protein: CASSLDTTRATGELFF; CDR3 DNA: TGTGCCAGCAGCTTGGACACGACCAGGGCCACCGGGGAGCTGTTTTTT
clone size: -; V gene: TRBV5-1; D gene: -; J gene: TRBJ1-5; CDR3 protein: CASSLAGAESNQPQHF; CDR3 DNA: TGCGCCAGCAGCTTGGCCGGAGCGGAGAGCAATCAGCCCCAGCATTTT
clone size: once; V gene: TRBV30; D gene: TRBD2; J gene: TRBJ2-5; CDR3 protein: CAWSLPLAGAIETQYF; CDR3 DNA: TGTGCCTGGAGTCTACCACTAGCGGGAGCTATAGAGACCCAGTACTTC
clone size: -; V gene: TRBV11-2; D gene: -; J gene: TRBJ1-1; CDR3 protein: CASSLDQVGRNTEAFF; CDR3 DNA: TGTGCCAGCAGCTTAGATCAGGTGGGGCGGAACACTGAAGCTTTCTTT
clone size: -; V gene: TRBV27; D gene: TRBD2; J gene: TRBJ2-3; CDR3 protein: CASSLGAGGDTQYF; CDR3 DNA: TGTGCCAGCAGTTTGGGGGCGGGGGGCGATACGCAGTATTTT
clone size: -; V gene: TRBV27; D gene: -; J gene: TRBJ1-2; CDR3 protein: CASSLSWSNYGYTF; CDR3 DNA: TGTGCCAGCAGTTTATCCTGGAGTAACTATGGCTACACCTTC
clone size: -; V gene: TRBV12-3/TRBV12-4; D gene: -; J gene: TRBJ1-3; CDR3 protein: CASRTVLRNTIYF; CDR3 DNA: TGTGCCAGCAGGACAGTTCTTCGAAACACCATATATTTT
clone size: -; V gene: TRBV11-2; D gene: -; J gene: TRBJ1-6; CDR3 protein: CASSLASIYNSPLHF; CDR3 DNA: TGTGCCAGCAGCTTAGCTAGCATTTATAATTCACCCCTCCACTTT
clone size: few; V gene: TRBV29-1; D gene: -; J gene: TRBJ1-1; CDR3 protein: CSSIGGAGITEAFF; CDR3 DNA: TGCAGCTCCATAGGAGGGGCAGGGATCACTGAAGCTTTCTTT
clone size: -; V gene: TRBV25-1; D gene: -; J gene: TRBJ2-5; CDR3 protein: CASSPALAGETQYF; CDR3 DNA: TGTGCCAGCAGTCCTGCGTTGGCGGGAGAGACCCAGTACTTC
clone size: -; V gene: TRBV30; D gene: -; J gene: TRBJ2-7; CDR3 protein: CAWSVATPSYEQYF; CDR3 DNA: TGTGCCTGGAGTGTAGCGACTCCTTCCTACGAGCAGTACTTC
clone size: -; V gene: TRBV30; D gene: TRBD1; J gene: TRBJ2-7; CDR3 protein: CAWSKPGQGREQYF; CDR3 DNA: TGTGCCTGGAGTAAGCCGGGACAGGGTCGGGAGCAGTACTTC
clone size: few; V gene: TRBV6-6; D gene: TRBD1; J gene: TRBJ2-7; CDR3 protein: CASSLQTGQVFSYEQYF; CDR3 DNA: TGTGCCAGCAGTCTACAGACTGGACAGGTGTTCTCCTACGAGCAGTACTTC
clone size: -; V gene: TRBV27; D gene: -; J gene: TRBJ2-1; CDR3 protein: CASSPLGSRLSSYNEQFF; CDR3 DNA: TGTGCCAGCAGCCCCCTGGGCAGCCGTCTTAGCTCCTACAATGAGCAGTTCTTC
clone size: -; V gene: TRBV28; D gene: TRBD2; J gene: TRBJ2-5; CDR3 protein: CASIPSGTQETQYF; CDR3 DNA: TGTGCCAGCATACCAAGCGGGACCCAAGAGACCCAGTACTTC
clone size: -; V gene: TRBV15; D gene: -; J gene: TRBJ2-2; CDR3 protein: CATSRDRGLLGELFF; CDR3 DNA: TGTGCCACCAGCAGAGATCGGGGTCTCTTAGGGGAGCTGTTTTTT
clone size: -; V gene: TRBV7-2; D gene: TRBD2; J gene: TRBJ2-7; CDR3 protein: CASSLRGAYEQYF; CDR3 DNA: TGTGCCAGCAGCTTGCGGGGGGCCTACGAGCAGTACTTC
clone size: -; V gene: TRBV2; D gene: TRBD1; J gene: TRBJ1-4; CDR3 protein: CASSLQGEKLFF; CDR3 DNA: TGTGCCAGCAGTCTACAGGGGGAGAAACTGTTTTTT
clone size: -; V gene: TRBV7-6; D gene: TRBD1; J gene: TRBJ2-5; CDR3 protein: CASSSPVGQFQETQYF; CDR3 DNA: TGTGCCAGCAGCTCACCTGTGGGACAGTTCCAAGAGACCCAGTACTTC
clone size: -; V gene: TRBV9; D gene: -; J gene: TRBJ1-2; CDR3 protein: CASSPDLSGYGYTF; CDR3 DNA: TGTGCCAGCAGCCCGGACTTATCGGGGTATGGCTACACCTTC
clone size: -; V gene: TRBV5-6; D gene: -; J gene: TRBJ1-2; CDR3 protein: CASSPQTGGGYGYTF; CDR3 DNA: TGTGCCAGCAGCCCACAAACGGGGGGCGGCTATGGCTACACCTTC